The clone carrying this T cell receptor (beta chain) was counted between two and nine times. Antigen specificity is unknown. This entry comes from a study of response to subunit inactivated influenza vaccine. TCRdb called the RT-PCR reads again in MiXCR, with one record for every CDR3 protein. In the table there are a few hundred thousand distinct CDR3 sequences, 22% of which are singletons. Whole-study results and caveats: The authors proposed limited new T cell recruitment per seasonal influenza vaccination.

V lost 6 bases, J lost 3 bases, and 8 bases stayed unmatched. Germline V CDR1 and CDR2: MNHEY, SVGEGT. The CDR3 is made up of 15 amino acids. The chain couples TRBV6-2 or TRBV6-3 to TRBJ1-5; 7 bases line up with TRBD1. The source material was PBMCs from blood, sampled less than 22 months after vaccination. The sequence was collected from a man between 50 and 69 years old who received an inactivated influenza vaccine. The CDR3 spells CASSQGGSFNQPQHF. The CDR3 bases are TGTGCCAGCAGCCAGGGGGGTAGTTTCAATCAGCCCCAGCATTTT.